This paragraph covers one T cell receptor (beta chain) sequence. Its antigen is undetermined. A clone one base away is much larger, so this may be a read error. These data are taken from a study of T cells in Graves' hyperthyroidism and ophthalmopathy. Findings and caveats of the study: The authors' 13 V-J model separated ophthalmopathy from stable hyperthyroidism. The model forecast ophthalmopathy, anticipating it by a median approximately 6 months before onset.

The germline V gene encodes CDR1 LNHDA and CDR2 SQIVND (reference sequence). The ends were cut back, 0 bases at V and 2 bases at J, with 11 bases in the middle. This CDR3 spans 16 amino acids. TCR beta CDR3 sequences were amplified from RNA transcripts. The HTBI primer set was used in a first-round RT-PCR of the TCR CDR3. Each CDR3 protein is one row after TCRdb ran MiXCR on the multiplex PCR reads. The table records about 840,000 distinct CDR3 sequences, 38% of them present only once. The gene calls are TRBV19 and TRBJ1-3; possible D gene TRBD1, 5 bases. The source material was blood. The clonotype was recovered from a man younger than 35 with Graves' hyperthyroidism. CDR3: CASSIDPGTPGNTIYF. For the CDR3, the DNA is TGTGCCAGTAGTATAGATCCGGGGACCCCTGGAAACACCATATATTTT.